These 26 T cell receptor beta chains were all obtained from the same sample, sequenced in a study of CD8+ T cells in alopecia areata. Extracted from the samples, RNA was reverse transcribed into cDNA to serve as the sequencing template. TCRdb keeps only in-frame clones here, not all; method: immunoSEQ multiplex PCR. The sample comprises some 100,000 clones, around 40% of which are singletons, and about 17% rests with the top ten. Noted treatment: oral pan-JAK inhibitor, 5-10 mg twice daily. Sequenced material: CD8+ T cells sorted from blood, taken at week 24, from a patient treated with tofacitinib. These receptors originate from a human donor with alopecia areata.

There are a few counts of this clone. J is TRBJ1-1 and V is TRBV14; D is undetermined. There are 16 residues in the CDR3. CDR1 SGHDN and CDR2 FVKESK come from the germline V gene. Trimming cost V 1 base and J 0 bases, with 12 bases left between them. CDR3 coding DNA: TGTGCCAGCAGCCAAGGGGTTGGAATGATGAACACTGAAGCTTTCTTT. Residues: CASSQGVGMMNTEAFF.

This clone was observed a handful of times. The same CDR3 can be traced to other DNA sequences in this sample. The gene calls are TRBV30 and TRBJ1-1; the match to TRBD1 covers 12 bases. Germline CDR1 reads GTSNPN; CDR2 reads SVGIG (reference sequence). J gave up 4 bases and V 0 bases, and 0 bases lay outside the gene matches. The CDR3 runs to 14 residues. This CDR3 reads CAWSVGQGATEAFF. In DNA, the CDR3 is TGTGCCTGGAGTGTGGGACAGGGGGCCACTGAAGCTTTCTTT.

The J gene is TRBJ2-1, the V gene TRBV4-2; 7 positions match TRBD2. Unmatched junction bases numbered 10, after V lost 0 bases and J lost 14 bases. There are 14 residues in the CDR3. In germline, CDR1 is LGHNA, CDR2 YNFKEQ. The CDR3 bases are TGTGCCAGCAGCCAAGAGACCCCCTTGCGGGAGAAGTTCTTC. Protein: CASSQETPLREKFF.

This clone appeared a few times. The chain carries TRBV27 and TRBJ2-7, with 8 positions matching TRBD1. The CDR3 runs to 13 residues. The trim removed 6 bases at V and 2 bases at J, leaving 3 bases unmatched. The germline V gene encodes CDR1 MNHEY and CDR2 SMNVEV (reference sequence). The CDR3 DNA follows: TGTGCCAGCAGCGGGGACAGGACCTACGAGCAGTACTTC. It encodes CASSGDRTYEQYF.

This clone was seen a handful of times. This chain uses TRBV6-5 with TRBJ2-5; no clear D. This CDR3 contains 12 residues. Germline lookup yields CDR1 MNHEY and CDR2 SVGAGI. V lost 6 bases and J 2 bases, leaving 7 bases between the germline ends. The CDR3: CASSTEQETQYF. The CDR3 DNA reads TGTGCCAGCAGCACGGAACAAGAGACCCAGTACTTC.

The CDR3 DNA sequence: TGTGCCAGCAGTTTCGCCGGGAGGACTGAAGCTTTCTTT. This gives the protein CASSFAGRTEAFF. The chain recombines TRBV27 with TRBJ1-1; the D is unclear. Germline CDR1 reads MNHEY; CDR2 reads SMNVEV (reference sequence). The CDR3 has 13 residues. Trimming removed 3 bases from V and 5 bases from J, with 10 bases in between.

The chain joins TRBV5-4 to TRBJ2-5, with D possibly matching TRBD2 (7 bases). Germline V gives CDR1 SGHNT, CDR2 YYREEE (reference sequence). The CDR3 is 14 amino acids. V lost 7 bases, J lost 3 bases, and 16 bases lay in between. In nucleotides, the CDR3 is TGTGCCAGCGGGGGGGCAGCGGGAAAAGAGACCCAGTACTTC. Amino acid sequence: CASGGAAGKETQYF.

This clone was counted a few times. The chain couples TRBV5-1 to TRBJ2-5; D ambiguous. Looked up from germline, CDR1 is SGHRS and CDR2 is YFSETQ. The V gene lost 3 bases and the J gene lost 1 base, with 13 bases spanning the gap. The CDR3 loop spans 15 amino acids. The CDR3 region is CASSSIQSAQETQYF. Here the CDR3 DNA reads TGCGCCAGCAGCTCTATACAGAGCGCCCAAGAGACCCAGTACTTC.

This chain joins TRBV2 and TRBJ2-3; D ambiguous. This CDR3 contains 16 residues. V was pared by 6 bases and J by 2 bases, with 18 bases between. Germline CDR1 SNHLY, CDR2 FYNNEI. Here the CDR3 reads CASRATTSLPTDTQYF. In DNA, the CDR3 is TGTGCCAGCAGGGCCACTACGTCCCTCCCCACAGATACGCAGTATTTT.

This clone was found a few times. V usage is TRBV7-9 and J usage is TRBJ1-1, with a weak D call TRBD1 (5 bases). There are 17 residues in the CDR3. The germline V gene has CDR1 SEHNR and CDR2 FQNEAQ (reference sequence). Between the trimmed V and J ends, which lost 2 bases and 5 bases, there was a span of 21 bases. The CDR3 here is CASSLSYEGPRNTEAFF. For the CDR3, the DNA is TGTGCCAGCAGCTTATCTTATGAGGGGCCTCGCAATACTGAAGCTTTCTTT.

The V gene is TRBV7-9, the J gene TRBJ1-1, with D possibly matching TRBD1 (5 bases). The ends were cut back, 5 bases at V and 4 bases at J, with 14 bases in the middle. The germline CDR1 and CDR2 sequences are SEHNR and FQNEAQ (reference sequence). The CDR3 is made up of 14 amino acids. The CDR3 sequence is CASSREGARTEAFF. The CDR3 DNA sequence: TGTGCCAGCAGCCGAGAAGGGGCCCGCACTGAAGCTTTCTTT.

As DNA, the CDR3 is TGTGCCTGGAGTGTTTCCACATCCTACGAGCAGTACTTC. It translates to CAWSVSTSYEQYF. The J gene is TRBJ2-7, the V gene TRBV30; D call uncertain. Germline V gene sequence: CDR1 GTSNPN, CDR2 SVGIG (reference sequence). CDR3 length: 13 residues. V gave up 0 bases and J gave up 1 base, with 7 bases separating them.

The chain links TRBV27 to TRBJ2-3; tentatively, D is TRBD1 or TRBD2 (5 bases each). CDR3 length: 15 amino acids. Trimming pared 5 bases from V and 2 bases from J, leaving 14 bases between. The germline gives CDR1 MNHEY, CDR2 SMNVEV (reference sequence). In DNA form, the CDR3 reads TGTGCCAGCAGTCCTCAGGGCGGGTTCACAGATACGCAGTATTTT. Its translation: CASSPQGGFTDTQYF.

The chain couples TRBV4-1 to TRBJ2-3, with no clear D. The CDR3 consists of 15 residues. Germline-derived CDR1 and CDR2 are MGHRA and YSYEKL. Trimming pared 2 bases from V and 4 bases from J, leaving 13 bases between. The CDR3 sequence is CASSQIGGVADTQYF. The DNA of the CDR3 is TGCGCCAGCAGCCAAATCGGTGGGGTCGCAGATACGCAGTATTTT.

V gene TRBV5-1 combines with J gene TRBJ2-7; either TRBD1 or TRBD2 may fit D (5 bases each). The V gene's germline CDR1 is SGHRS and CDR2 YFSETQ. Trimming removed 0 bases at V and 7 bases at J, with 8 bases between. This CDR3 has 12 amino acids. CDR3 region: CASSLDWGEQYF. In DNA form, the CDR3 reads TGCGCCAGCAGCTTGGACTGGGGGGAGCAGTACTTC.

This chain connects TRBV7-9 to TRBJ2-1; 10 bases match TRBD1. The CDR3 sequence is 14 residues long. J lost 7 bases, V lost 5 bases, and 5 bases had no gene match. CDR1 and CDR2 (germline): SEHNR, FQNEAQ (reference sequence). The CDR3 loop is CASSPPGQGNEQFF. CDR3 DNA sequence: TGTGCCAGCAGCCCACCGGGACAGGGGAATGAGCAGTTCTTC.

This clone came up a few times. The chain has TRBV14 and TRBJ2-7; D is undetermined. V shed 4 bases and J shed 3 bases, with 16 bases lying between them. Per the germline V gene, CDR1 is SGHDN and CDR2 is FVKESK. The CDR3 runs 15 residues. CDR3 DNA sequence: TGTGCCAGCAGCCGCTTTAGTAGCTCCCTCTACGAGCAGTACTTC. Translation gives CASSRFSSSLYEQYF.

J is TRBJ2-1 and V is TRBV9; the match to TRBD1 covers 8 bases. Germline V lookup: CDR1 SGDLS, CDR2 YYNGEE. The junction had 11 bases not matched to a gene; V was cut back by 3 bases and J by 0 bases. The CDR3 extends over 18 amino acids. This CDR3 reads CASSGGQVLRSSYNEQFF. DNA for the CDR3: TGTGCCAGCAGCGGGGGACAGGTTTTGAGGAGCTCCTACAATGAGCAGTTCTTC.

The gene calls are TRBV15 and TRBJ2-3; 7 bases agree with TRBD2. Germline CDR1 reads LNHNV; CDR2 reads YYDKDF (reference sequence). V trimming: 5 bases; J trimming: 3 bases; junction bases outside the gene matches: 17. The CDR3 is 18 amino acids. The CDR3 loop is CATSSFGLREGRTDTQYF. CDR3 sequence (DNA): TGTGCCACCAGCTCCTTTGGGCTTAGGGAGGGGAGGACAGATACGCAGTATTTT.

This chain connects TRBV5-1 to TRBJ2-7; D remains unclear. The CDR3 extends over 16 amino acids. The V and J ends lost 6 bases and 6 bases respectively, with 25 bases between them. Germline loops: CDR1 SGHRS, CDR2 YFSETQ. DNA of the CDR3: TGCGCCAGCACCGTATCCCGGGCTACCTCTCTGCTCGAGCAGTACTTC. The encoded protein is CASTVSRATSLLEQYF.

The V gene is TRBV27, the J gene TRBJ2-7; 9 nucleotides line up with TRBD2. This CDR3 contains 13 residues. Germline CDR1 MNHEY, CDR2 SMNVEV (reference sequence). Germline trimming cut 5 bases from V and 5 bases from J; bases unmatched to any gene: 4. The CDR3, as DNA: TGTGCCAGCAGTGCCGGGACTAGCCACGAGCAGTACTTC. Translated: CASSAGTSHEQYF.

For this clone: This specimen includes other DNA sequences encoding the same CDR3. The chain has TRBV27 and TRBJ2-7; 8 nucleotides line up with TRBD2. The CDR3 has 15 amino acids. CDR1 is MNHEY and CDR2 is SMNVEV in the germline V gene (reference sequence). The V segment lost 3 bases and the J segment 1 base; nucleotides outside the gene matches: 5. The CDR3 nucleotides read TGTGCCAGCAGTTTTAGGGGACTAGGATCCTACGAGCAGTACTTC. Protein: CASSFRGLGSYEQYF.

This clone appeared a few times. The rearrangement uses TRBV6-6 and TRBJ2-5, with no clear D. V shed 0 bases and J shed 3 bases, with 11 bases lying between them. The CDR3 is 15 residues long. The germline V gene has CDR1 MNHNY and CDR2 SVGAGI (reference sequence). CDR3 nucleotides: TGTGCCAGCAGTTACTCGTGGGTAATAGAAGAGACCCAGTACTTC. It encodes CASSYSWVIEETQYF.

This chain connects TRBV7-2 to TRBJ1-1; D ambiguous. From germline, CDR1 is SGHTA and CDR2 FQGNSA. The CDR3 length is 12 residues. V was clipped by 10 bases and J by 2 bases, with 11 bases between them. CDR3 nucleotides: TGTGCCACCTCCCACGGTAACACTGAAGCTTTCTTT. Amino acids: CATSHGNTEAFF. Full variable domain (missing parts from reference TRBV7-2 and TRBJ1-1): GAGVSQSPSNKVTEKGKDVELRCDPISGHTALYWYRQSLGQGLEFLIYFQGNSAPDKSGLPSDRFSAERTGGSVSTLTIQRTQQEDSAVYLCATSHGNTEAFFGQGTRLTVV.

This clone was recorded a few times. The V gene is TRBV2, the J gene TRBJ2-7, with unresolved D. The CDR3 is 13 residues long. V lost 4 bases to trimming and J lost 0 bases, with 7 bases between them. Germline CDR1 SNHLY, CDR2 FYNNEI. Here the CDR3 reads CASSVDISYEQYF. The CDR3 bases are TGTGCCAGCAGTGTTGACATCTCCTACGAGCAGTACTTC.

CDR3 sequence: CASSLSGYNQPQHF. As DNA, the CDR3 is TGTGCCAGCAGTTTAAGCGGGTACAATCAGCCCCAGCATTTT. The V call is TRBV27, the J call TRBJ1-5; D not resolved. The CDR3 is 14 residues long. Looked up from germline, CDR1 is MNHEY and CDR2 is SMNVEV (reference sequence). V dropped 2 bases and J dropped 3 bases, with 8 bases sitting between them.